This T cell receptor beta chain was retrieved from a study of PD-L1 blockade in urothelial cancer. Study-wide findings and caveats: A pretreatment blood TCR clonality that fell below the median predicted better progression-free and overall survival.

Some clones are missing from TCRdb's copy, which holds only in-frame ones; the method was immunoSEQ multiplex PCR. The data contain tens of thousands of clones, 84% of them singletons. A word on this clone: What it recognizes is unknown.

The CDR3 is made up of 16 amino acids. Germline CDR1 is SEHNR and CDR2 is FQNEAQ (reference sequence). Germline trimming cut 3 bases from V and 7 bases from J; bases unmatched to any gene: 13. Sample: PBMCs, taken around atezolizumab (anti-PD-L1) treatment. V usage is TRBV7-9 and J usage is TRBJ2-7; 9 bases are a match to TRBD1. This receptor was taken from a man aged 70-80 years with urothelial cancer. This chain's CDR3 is CASSFTPGQGNGEQYF. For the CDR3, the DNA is TGTGCCAGCAGCTTTACTCCGGGACAGGGAAACGGGGAGCAGTACTTC. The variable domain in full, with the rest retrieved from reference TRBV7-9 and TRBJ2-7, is DTGVSQNPRHKITKRGQNVTFRCDPISEHNRLYWYRQTLGQGPEFLTYFQNEAQLEKSRLLSDRFSAERPKGSFSTLEIQRTEQGDSAMYLCASSFTPGQGNGEQYFGPGTRLTVT.